The 16 T cell receptor beta chains below all came from one sample that was sequenced in a study of cytomegalovirus exposure and HLA in healthy donors. Vbeta (60) and Jbeta (13) primers were used in the PCR. Libraries were prepared by immunoSEQ multiplex PCR; TCRdb keeps only in-frame clonotypes and omits some of them. The sample lists around 62,000 clones, roughly 80% seen once, with around 2.9% in the top ten. Source material: PBMCs. The source is a woman aged 25 to 39 in good health and CMV-seronegative.

The V and J genes are TRBV9 and TRBJ1-4, with TRBD1 matching over 10 bases. Germline CDR1 and CDR2: SGDLS and YYNGEE. The length of the CDR3 is 16 residues. The V segment lost 3 bases and the J segment 7 bases; nucleotides outside the gene matches: 9. CDR3 nucleotides: TGTGCCAGCAGCGCCTCCGACAGGGGGCAGGGTGAAAAACTGTTTTTT. This codes for CASSASDRGQGEKLFF. Complete variable domain (other parts from reference TRBV9 and TRBJ1-4): DSGVTQTPKHLITATGQRVTLRCSPRSGDLSVYWYQQSLDQGLQFLIQYYNGEERAKGNILERFSAQQFPDLHSELNLSSLELGDSALYFCASSASDRGQGEKLFFGSGTQLSVL.

The J gene is TRBJ1-1, the V gene TRBV6-1, with unresolved D. The CDR3 runs 13 residues. Trimming removed 3 bases from V and 3 bases from J, with 8 bases in between. Germline assignment: CDR1 MNHNS and CDR2 SASEGT. CDR3 in DNA: TGTGCCAGCAGTGATTACAGACACACTGAAGCTTTCTTT. Its protein product is CASSDYRHTEAFF.

The V call is TRBV18, the J call TRBJ2-1, with 10 bases identical to TRBD2. With 3 bases clipped from V and 4 bases from J, the junction kept 9 bases outside the gene matches. The CDR3 is 17 residues long. The germline CDR1 and CDR2 sequences are KGHSH and LQKENI. CDR3 amino acids: CASSPRAASGGYNEQFF. The CDR3 DNA sequence: TGTGCCAGCTCACCTAGGGCCGCTAGCGGGGGTTACAATGAGCAGTTCTTC. Full variable domain (outside the CDR3, taken from reference TRBV18 and TRBJ2-1): NAGVMQNPRHLVRRRGQEARLRCSPMKGHSHVYWYRQLPEEGLKFMVYLQKENIIDESGMPKERFSAEFPKEGPSILRIQQVVRGDSAAYFCASSPRAASGGYNEQFFGPGTRLTVL.

CDR3 bases: TGCGCCAGCAGCCGAGCCGGGACAGGGTTCCAAGAGACCCAGTACTTC. Protein: CASSRAGTGFQETQYF. The chain has TRBV4-1 and TRBJ2-5; TRBD1 aligns across 9 bases. Germline CDR1 is MGHRA and CDR2 is YSYEKL. After removal of 4 bases from V and 1 base from J, the junction contained 7 bases not matched to a gene. The CDR3 covers 16 residues.

The chain is built from TRBV6-1 and TRBJ1-1; the D gene is possibly TRBD1 (5 bases). The V end lost 2 bases, the J end lost 6 bases, and 16 bases lay between the germline ends. Germline V gives CDR1 MNHNS, CDR2 SASEGT. The CDR3 extends over 15 amino acids. This chain's CDR3 is CASSERGRRNSEAFF. The CDR3 DNA follows: TGTGCCAGCAGTGAAAGGGGCAGACGTAATTCTGAAGCTTTCTTT.

The chain is built from TRBV10-3 and TRBJ1-2, with a tentative D call TRBD1 (5 bases). Deletions cut 7 bases from V and 3 bases from J, with 18 bases between. The V gene's germline CDR1 is ENHRY and CDR2 SYGVKD. This CDR3 region has 15 residues. The CDR3 DNA reads TGTGCCATCAAAGGTGCGCAGGGCCCGCACTATGGCTACACCTTC. It translates to CAIKGAQGPHYGYTF.

Turning to this clone: This sample also contains other DNA sequences that code for the same CDR3. The gene calls are TRBV19 and TRBJ2-2; a weak D match, TRBD2 (5 bases). The V end lost 5 bases, the J end lost 4 bases, and 8 bases lay between the germline ends. The CDR3 is made up of 13 amino acids. CDR1 is LNHDA, CDR2 SQIVND, per germline (reference sequence). CDR3 sequence reads: CASSRLLTGELFF. The DNA of the CDR3 is TGTGCCAGTAGTCGACTACTCACCGGGGAGCTGTTTTTT.

V usage is TRBV5-5 and J usage is TRBJ1-2; 11 bases line up with TRBD1. The CDR3 sequence is 15 residues long. V shed 0 bases, J shed 8 bases, and the junction held 6 bases outside the gene matches. Per germline, CDR1 SGHKS and CDR2 YYEKEE (reference sequence). CDR3 region: CASSLAGDRGMGYTF. Written as DNA, the CDR3 is TGTGCCAGCAGCTTGGCCGGGGACAGGGGGATGGGCTACACCTTC. Full variable domain (rest looked up from reference TRBV5-5 and TRBJ1-2): DAGVTQSPTHLIKTRGQQVTLRCSPISGHKSVSWYQQVLGQGPQFIFQYYEKEERGRGNFPDRFSARQFPNYSSELNVNALLLGDSALYLCASSLAGDRGMGYTFGSGTRLTVV.

This clone was observed a single time. This sample includes further DNA sequences coding for the same CDR3. The CDR3 region is CASSVRQGVYGYTF. The CDR3 DNA is TGTGCCAGTAGCGTCAGACAGGGGGTCTATGGCTACACCTTC. V gene TRBV19 combines with J gene TRBJ1-2; 9 bases are shared with TRBD1. The CDR3 is made up of 14 amino acids. V shed 6 bases, J shed 4 bases, and the junction held 6 bases outside the gene matches. Germline V gene lookup returns CDR1 LNHDA and CDR2 SQIVND (reference sequence).

This clone has only one observation. The chain carries TRBV10-1 and TRBJ2-2; D perhaps matches TRBD1 (5 bases). The CDR3 totals 14 residues. V lost 4 bases, J lost 4 bases, and 10 bases lay in between. Germline CDR1 WNHNN, CDR2 SYGVQD (reference sequence). The CDR3 DNA is TGCGCCAGCAGTGCAGGGTCGAGCACCGGGGAGCTGTTTTTT. Protein: CASSAGSSTGELFF.

The rearrangement uses TRBV6-5 and TRBJ2-3, with D maybe TRBD1 (6 bases). The CDR3 extends over 15 amino acids. V lost 2 bases and J lost 2, with 11 bases in between. Germline V gene sequence: CDR1 MNHEY, CDR2 SVGAGI. The CDR3 DNA reads TGTGCCAGCAGTTACGTGGGGGCCGACACAGATACGCAGTATTTT. Protein product: CASSYVGADTDTQYF.

The chain is built from TRBV14 and TRBJ1-4; D is unresolved. The CDR3 runs to 17 residues. The ends were cut back, 3 bases at V and 4 bases at J, with 18 bases in the middle. CDR1 is SGHDN, CDR2 FVKESK, per germline. Written as DNA, the CDR3 is TGTGCCAGCAGCCAGCACTTCGGGTCTGGTGGTAATGAAAAACTGTTTTTT. Residues: CASSQHFGSGGNEKLFF.

The chain carries TRBV7-8 and TRBJ2-3; the match to TRBD2 covers 11 bases. The V gene's germline CDR1 is SGHVS and CDR2 FQNEAQ. The CDR3 loop spans 17 amino acids. The junction had 10 bases not matched to a gene; V was cut back by 5 bases and J by 3 bases. The CDR3 coding sequence is TGTGCCAGCAGCCTTAGCGGGGGGGCTCGGAAAACAGATACGCAGTATTTT. Translation gives CASSLSGGARKTDTQYF.

The chain is built from TRBV5-1 and TRBJ2-5, with 10 nucleotides matching TRBD2. Per germline, CDR1 SGHRS and CDR2 YFSETQ. The CDR3 runs 20 residues. The V and J ends lost 2 bases and 4 bases, in that order; junction bases with no gene match: 20. The CDR3 region is CASSFKRLAGRPGSPETQYF. In DNA form, the CDR3 reads TGCGCCAGCAGCTTTAAGAGACTAGCGGGCAGGCCGGGGTCACCAGAGACCCAGTACTTC.

The chain employs TRBV20-1 and TRBJ1-2; no definite D call. The V gene's germline CDR1 is DFQATT and CDR2 SNEGSKA (reference sequence). The length of the CDR3 is 11 residues. Trimming shortened V by 3 bases and J by 4 bases, and 6 bases separated the two germline ends. As DNA, the CDR3 is TGCAGTGCTAGCCCCCGCTATGGCTACACCTTC. It is translated as CSASPRYGYTF.

The V and J genes are TRBV6-6 and TRBJ2-3; TRBD1 is a possible D gene (5 bases). The CDR3 loop spans 13 amino acids. The germline V gene encodes CDR1 MNHNY and CDR2 SVGAGI (reference sequence). The V and J ends lost 7 bases and 2 bases respectively, with 10 bases between them. For the CDR3, the DNA is TGTGCCAGCACATCGACAGACACAGATACGCAGTATTTT. This codes for CASTSTDTDTQYF.